Shown below are 16 T cell receptor beta chains from a single sample sequenced in a study of regulatory T cells in long-lasting Graves disease. To make TCR beta libraries, researchers used iRepertoire HTBI primers and Arm-PCR of CDR3 regions. TCRdb called the multiplex PCR reads again in MiXCR, with one record for every CDR3 protein. Found here are under 450,000 distinct CDR3 sequences, roughly 24% of them singletons; the top ten hold 25% to 35%. Indicated time point: persistent/refractory GD, antithyroid drugs over 5 years with positive TRAb. Researchers made the TCR library from RNA that was extracted from PBMCs. The specimen comprised peripheral blood mononuclear cells (PBMCs), sampled when the disease was refractory, from a patient treated with antithyroid drugs. The source of these receptors is a woman in her thirties or forties with Graves disease.

About this clonotype: The CDR3 ends on some other residue instead of the conserved phenylalanine or tryptophan, so this is likely a read error. The rearrangement links TRBV7-9 to TRBJ1-6; 7 bases are a match to TRBD1. The V segment lost 5 bases and the J segment 8 bases; nucleotides outside the gene matches: 6. Germline loops: CDR1 SEHNR, CDR2 FQNEAQ (reference sequence). This CDR3 is built from 14 residues. The CDR3, as DNA: TGTGCCAGCAGCCAACAGGGGCAGCATTCACCCCTCCACCTT. Its protein is CASSQQGQHSPLHL.

This clonotype has a count of ten or more. The chain combines TRBV12-3 or TRBV12-4 with TRBJ2-5, with a tentative D call TRBD1 (6 bases). V was pared by 8 bases and J by 5 bases, with 12 bases between. The CDR3 extends over 12 amino acids. This CDR3 reads CASGNRVETQYF. The CDR3, as DNA: TGTGCCAGCGGCAACAGGGTCGAGACCCAGTACTTC.

This clonotype has ten or more counts. The rearrangement joins TRBV2 to TRBJ1-1; unclear D gene. Germline CDR1 is SNHLY and CDR2 is FYNNEI. The CDR3 runs 15 residues. The V end lost 5 bases, the J end lost 0 bases, and 13 bases lay between the germline ends. The CDR3 loop is CASSSGSPVNTEAFF. The CDR3 DNA follows: TGTGCCAGCAGTTCTGGGTCCCCGGTGAACACTGAAGCTTTCTTT. Filled out from reference TRBV2 and TRBJ1-1, the complete variable domain reads EPEVTQTPSHQVTQMGQEVILRCVPISNHLYFYWYRQILGQKVEFLVSFYNNEISEKSEIFDDQFSVERPDGSNFTLKIRSTKLEDSAMYFCASSSGSPVNTEAFFGQGTRLTVV.

This clonotype has a count of ten or more. The genes are TRBV2 and TRBJ2-2, with D tentatively TRBD1 (6 bases). The CDR3 is 15 amino acids. With 7 bases removed from V and 4 bases from J, the gap between germline ends came to 16 bases. The germline V gene encodes CDR1 SNHLY and CDR2 FYNNEI. In DNA form, the CDR3 reads TGTGCCAGCAAATCACAGGGTTCGGTCACCGGGGAGCTGTTTTTT. It yields the protein CASKSQGSVTGELFF.

In its sample, this clonotype was seen many times. The chain joins TRBV20-1 to TRBJ1-1, with unresolved D. Deletions cut 2 bases from V and 1 base from J, with 8 bases between. The germline CDR1 and CDR2 sequences are DFQATT and SNEGSKA (reference sequence). The length of the CDR3 is 13 residues. CDR3 nucleotide sequence: TGCAGTGCTAGAAGGACGGGGAACACTGAAGCTTTCTTT. Translated: CSARRTGNTEAFF.

This clonotype was detected only a few times. The chain carries TRBV29-1 and TRBJ2-2, with D hard to call. There are 12 residues in the CDR3. Trimming took 3 bases from V and 3 from J, leaving 5 bases between them. Per the germline V gene, CDR1 is SQVTM and CDR2 is ANQGSEA. Here the CDR3 reads CSVETDTGELFF. The CDR3 coding sequence is TGCAGCGTTGAGACGGACACCGGGGAGCTGTTTTTT.

The genes are TRBV10-3 and TRBJ2-7; 11 positions agree with TRBD2. V shed 7 bases and J 5 bases; nucleotides not matched to a gene: 4. CDR1 is ENHRY, CDR2 SYGVKD, per germline. CDR3 length: 13 residues. For the CDR3, the DNA is TGTGCCATCACTGTTAGCGGGAGGGACGAGCAGTACTTC. The encoded protein is CAITVSGRDEQYF.

The chain links TRBV6-9 to TRBJ2-5, with D perhaps TRBD2 (6 bases). CDR3 size: 18 residues. Germline CDR1 is MNHGY and CDR2 is SVAAGI. With 2 bases removed from V and 5 bases from J, the gap between germline ends came to 24 bases. CDR3 sequence: CASSYMVGGAGYMETQYF. As DNA, the CDR3 is TGTGCCAGCAGTTATATGGTGGGCGGGGCAGGGTATATGGAGACCCAGTACTTC.

Of note for this clonotype: At one end, the junction sequence differs from germline, possibly due to a read error. CDR3 DNA sequence: TGTGCCAGCAGGAACCCCGGGACTAGGGGTCGGGGAGAGCGGTACTTC. It codes for CASRNPGTRGRGERYF. V and J are TRBV7-8 and TRBJ2-7; 8 bases match TRBD2. The CDR3 consists of 16 residues. CDR1 and CDR2 from the germline V gene are SGHVS and FQNEAQ.

The gene calls are TRBV30 and TRBJ2-7; D remains unclear. V lost 8 bases and J lost 6, with 14 bases in between. The CDR3 extends over 11 amino acids. CDR1 GTSNPN and CDR2 SVGIG come from the germline V gene (reference sequence). The DNA of the CDR3 is TGTGCCGGGTGGTCTTCTGGCGAGCAGTACTTC. As protein: CAGWSSGEQYF.

In its sample, this clonotype was seen many times. The J gene is TRBJ2-5, the V gene TRBV28, with D possibly matching TRBD1 (5 bases). The germline CDR1 and CDR2 sequences are MDHEN and SYDVKM. CDR3 size: 15 residues. V lost 5 bases and J 5 bases, leaving 18 bases between the germline ends. CDR3 residues: CASSPLLGERETQYF. CDR3 DNA: TGTGCCAGCAGTCCTCTATTAGGGGAAAGGGAGACCCAGTACTTC.

V is TRBV19 and J is TRBJ2-2; D call uncertain. The V and J ends lost 1 base and 7 bases respectively, with 13 bases between them. Germline V gives CDR1 LNHDA, CDR2 SQIVND (reference sequence). The CDR3 runs to 15 residues. The CDR3 protein is CASSIVTEGLGELFF. The CDR3 coding sequence is TGTGCCAGTAGTATAGTGACGGAAGGTCTCGGGGAGCTGTTTTTT.

Ten or more counts support this clonotype. The V call is TRBV12-3 or TRBV12-4, the J call TRBJ1-5; no firm D call. V lost 8 bases and J lost 7, with 9 bases in between. This CDR3 region has 11 residues. CDR3 amino acids: CASGRFQPQHF. CDR3 coding DNA: TGTGCCAGCGGACGTTTCCAGCCCCAGCATTTT.

There are many counts of this clonotype. The chain has TRBV7-8 and TRBJ2-7, with no clear D. V was cut by 5 bases and J by 0 bases, with 17 bases left in between. CDR1 and CDR2 from the germline V gene are SGHVS and FQNEAQ. The length of the CDR3 is 16 residues. CDR3 in amino acids: CASSHQRVVTSYEQYF. The CDR3 region has the DNA TGTGCCAGCAGCCATCAACGGGTGGTTACCTCCTACGAGCAGTACTTC.

This clonotype was observed at least ten times. DNA of the CDR3: TGTGCCACCAGCAGTGGTAGGGATGGGGAGACCCAGTACTTC. As protein: CATSSGRDGETQYF. The chain couples TRBV15 to TRBJ2-5; D is unclear. The CDR3 loop spans 14 amino acids. Germline V CDR1 and CDR2: LNHNV, YYDKDF (reference sequence). The V and J ends lost 3 bases and 5 bases respectively, with 13 bases between them.

This clonotype has a handful of counts. The chain uses TRBV28 and TRBJ1-4, with D maybe TRBD1 (6 bases). Trimming pared 4 bases from V and 0 bases from J, leaving 12 bases between. The germline CDR1 and CDR2 sequences are MDHEN and SYDVKM. CDR3 size: 16 residues. The CDR3 reads CASSSPHRATNEKLFF. Here the CDR3 DNA reads TGTGCCAGCAGTTCCCCCCACAGGGCAACTAATGAAAAACTGTTTTTT.